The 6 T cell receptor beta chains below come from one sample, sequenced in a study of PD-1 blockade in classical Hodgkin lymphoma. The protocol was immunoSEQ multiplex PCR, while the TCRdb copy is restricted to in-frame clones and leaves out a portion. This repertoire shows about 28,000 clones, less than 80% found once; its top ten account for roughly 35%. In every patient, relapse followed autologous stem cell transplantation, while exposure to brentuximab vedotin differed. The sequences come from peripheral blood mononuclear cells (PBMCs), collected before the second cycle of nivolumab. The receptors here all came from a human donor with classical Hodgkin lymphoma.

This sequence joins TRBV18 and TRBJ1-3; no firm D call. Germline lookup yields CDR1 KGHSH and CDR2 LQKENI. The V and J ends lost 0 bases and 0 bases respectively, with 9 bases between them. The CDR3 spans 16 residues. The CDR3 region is CASSPPQRHSGNTIYF. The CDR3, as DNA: TGTGCCAGCTCACCACCGCAGAGGCACTCTGGAAACACCATATATTTT. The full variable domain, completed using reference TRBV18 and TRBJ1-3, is NAGVMQNPRHLVRRRGQEARLRCSPMKGHSHVYWYRQLPEEGLKFMVYLQKENIIDESGMPKERFSAEFPKEGPSILRIQQVVRGDSAAYFCASSPPQRHSGNTIYFGEGSWLTVV.

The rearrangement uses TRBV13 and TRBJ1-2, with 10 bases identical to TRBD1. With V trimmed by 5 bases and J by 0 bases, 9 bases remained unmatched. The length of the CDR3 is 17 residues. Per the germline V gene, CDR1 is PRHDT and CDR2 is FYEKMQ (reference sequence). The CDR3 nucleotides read TGTGCCAGCAGCGCGAGGGACAGGGGACCCTCTAACTATGGCTACACCTTC. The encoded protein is CASSARDRGPSNYGYTF.

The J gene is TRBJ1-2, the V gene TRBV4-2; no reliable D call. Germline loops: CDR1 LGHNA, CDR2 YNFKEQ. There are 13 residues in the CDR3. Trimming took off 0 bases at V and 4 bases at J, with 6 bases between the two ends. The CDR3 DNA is TGTGCCAGCAGCCAAGAGGGCCTCTATGGCTACACCTTC. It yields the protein CASSQEGLYGYTF.

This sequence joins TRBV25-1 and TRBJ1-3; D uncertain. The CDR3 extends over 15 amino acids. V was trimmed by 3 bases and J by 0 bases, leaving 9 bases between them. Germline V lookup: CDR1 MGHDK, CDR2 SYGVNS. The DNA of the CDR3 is TGTGCCAGCAGTGACTTTCCGGACTCTGGAAACACCATATATTTT. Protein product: CASSDFPDSGNTIYF.

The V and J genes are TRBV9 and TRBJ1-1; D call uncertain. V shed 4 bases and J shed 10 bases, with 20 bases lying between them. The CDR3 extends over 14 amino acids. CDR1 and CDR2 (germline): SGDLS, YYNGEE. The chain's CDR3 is CASSPLGSPLGAFF. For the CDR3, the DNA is TGTGCCAGCAGCCCTCTAGGGTCGCCTCTTGGAGCTTTCTTT.

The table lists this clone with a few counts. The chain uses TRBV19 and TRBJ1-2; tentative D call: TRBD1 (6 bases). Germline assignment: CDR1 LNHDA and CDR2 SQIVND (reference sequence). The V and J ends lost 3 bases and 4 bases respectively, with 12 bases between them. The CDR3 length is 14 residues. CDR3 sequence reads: CASSIQQGLYGYTF. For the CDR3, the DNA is TGTGCCAGTAGTATTCAACAGGGCCTCTATGGCTACACCTTC. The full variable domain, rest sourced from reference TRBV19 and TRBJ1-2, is DGGITQSPKYLFRKEGQNVTLSCEQNLNHDAMYWYRQDPGQGLRLIYYSQIVNDFQKGDIAEGYSVSREKKESFPLTVTSAQKNPTAFYLCASSIQQGLYGYTFGSGTRLTVV.